The entry below describes one T cell receptor (beta chain). This sample is part of a study of blood T cell repertoires in COVID-19. Across the study: Sources were T cells, B-cell-depleted T cells, or PBMCs; the material itself was cDNA or gDNA.

Original handling: Amplification of reference gene primers was used by the study to estimate nucleated cell counts. TCRdb's copy holds only in-frame clones and misses some; the assay was immunoSEQ multiplex PCR. Clonal size and the V and J genes are those of that table, whereas D and trimming came from the DNA. This table has 200,000 to 300,000 clones, roughly 79% appearing once. Trimming removed 5 bases from V and 5 bases from J, with 18 bases in between. This CDR3 spans 15 amino acids. Germline values: CDR1 MDHEN, CDR2 SYDVKM. The chain couples TRBV28 to TRBJ1-1; tentatively, D is TRBD1 (5 bases). The sequenced sample consisted of peripheral blood. The TCR sequence derives from a woman aged 80 or older with COVID-19, enrolled during active disease. CDR3 bases: TGTGCCAGCAGTCCAGTCCGGGGGGGAGGGACTGAAGCTTTCTTT. It translates to CASSPVRGGGTEAFF.